What follows is one T cell receptor (beta chain) and its context. Its antigen is unknown. Base qualities were left out, and no much larger clone turns up one base away. The trim is 4 bases for V and 5 bases for J, with a gap of 18 bases between the germline ends. The germline V gene sets CDR1 to SGHAT and CDR2 to FQNNGV. The CDR3 contains 16 residues, cysteine and phenylalanine counted. Kept here is only the CDR3 DNA, which spans 48 bases and is read in frame from base 1. The CDR3 regions of human TCRbeta chains were analyzed by immunosequencing. On the study's bioinformatics: Repertoire TCRs were matched against a reference library of SARS-CoV-2-specific TCRs generated with the MIRA antigen-specificity platform. Breadth was defined as the fraction of unique TCRs that were SARS-CoV-2-associated. Depth was defined as the fraction of total T cells that were SARS-CoV-2-associated. Using the MIRA data, each spike-specific TCR was mapped to the spike region that the TCR reacts to and placed in a CD4 or CD8 class. Log10-transformed breadth and depth values were compared by one-way ANOVA with Sidak's multiple comparisons tests. As stored in TCRdb, this immuneACCESS dataset retains in-frame rearrangements with V and J assigned. A fraction of the clones does not appear; measured against another copy, unresolved V genes explain less than half of the discrepancy, and the remainder lacks a known reason. That table is the source of V, J and clone size, and D and trimming were worked out from the DNA. Recorded for this sample are 90,000 to 150,000 clones; around 83% of them occurred a single time. 17% of the sample comes from the top ten.

The data belong to a study of T cell responses to AZD1222 COVID-19 vaccine (TCRdb year 2021). For context, the study as a whole: TCR sequencing covered some 240 trial participants: about 210 given two doses of AZD1222 and 26 given two doses of MenACWY control vaccine. Trial participants were enrolled by age into subgroups of 18-55, 56-69 and 70-plus years, and approximately 150, 30 and 60 TCR-sequenced participants, respectively, were included in these subgroups.

Findings and caveats that apply to the study as a whole: Vaccine-associated CD4 TCRs spanned the whole spike protein, with dominant responses in regions 160-218 and 743-854. Conclusions about previously exposed vaccinees are limited, since just a handful of AZD1222 recipients were seropositive for SARS-CoV-2 at baseline. After two AZD1222 doses, both the breadth and the depth of spike-specific TCRs were significantly higher than at day 0 and than in MenACWY recipients. Nearly half of unique spike-specific TCRs reportedly recognized epitopes outside regions mutated in the B.1.351 and B.1.1.7 variants. Most participants were white British and females outnumbered males, and the authors suggested that clonal diversity may have been underestimated. Because no samples from the day 14 peak response were available, repertoires could be characterized only after the peak T cell response. In the small 56-69-year group, the increase in depth fell short of significance, most likely because of low power.

The time point label, read with the paper, signifies: about 28 days (+/-7) after the second vaccine dose. Because spike-specific TCR depth and breadth did not differ between the two schedules, AZD1222 recipients who got a second dose at roughly 4 weeks were pooled with those who got a second dose at roughly 12 weeks. Vaccinee samples came from UK trials COV001 and COV002, including a single-blind randomized controlled phase 2/3 trial of AZD1222 (ChAdOx1 nCoV-19) in healthy adults. Trial participant PBMC samples were collected at day 0 and day 28 after the second dose for TCRbeta chain sequencing. The starting material was peripheral blood, obtained 28 days after the second AZD1222 dose. The V and J segments used are TRBV11-2 and TRBJ2-4; there is no confident call for the D gene. This receptor was obtained from an adult who received the AZD1222 COVID-19 vaccine. The CDR3 corresponds to CASSSASPRFENIQYF. The DNA sequence is TGTGCCAGCAGCTCCGCTTCTCCCCGTTTCGAAAACATTCAGTACTTC.